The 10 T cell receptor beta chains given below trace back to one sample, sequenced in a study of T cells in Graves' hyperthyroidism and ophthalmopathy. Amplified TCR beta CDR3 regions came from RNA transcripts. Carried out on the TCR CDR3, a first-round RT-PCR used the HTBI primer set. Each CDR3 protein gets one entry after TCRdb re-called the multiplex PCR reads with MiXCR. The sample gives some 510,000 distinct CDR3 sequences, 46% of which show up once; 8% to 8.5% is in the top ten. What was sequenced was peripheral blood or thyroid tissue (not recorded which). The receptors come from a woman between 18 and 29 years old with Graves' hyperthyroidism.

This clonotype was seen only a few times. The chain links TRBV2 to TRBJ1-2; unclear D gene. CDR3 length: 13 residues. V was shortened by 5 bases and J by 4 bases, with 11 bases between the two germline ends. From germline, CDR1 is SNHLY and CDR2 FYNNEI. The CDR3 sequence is CASSLSSTYGYTF. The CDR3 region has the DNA TGTGCCAGCAGTTTAAGCTCCACCTATGGCTACACCTTC.

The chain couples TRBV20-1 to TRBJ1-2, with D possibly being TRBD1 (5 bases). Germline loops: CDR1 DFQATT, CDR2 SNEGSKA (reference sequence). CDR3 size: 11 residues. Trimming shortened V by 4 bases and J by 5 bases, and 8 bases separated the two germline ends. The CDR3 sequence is CSAKEGYGYTF. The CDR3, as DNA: TGCAGTGCTAAAGAGGGGTATGGCTACACCTTC.

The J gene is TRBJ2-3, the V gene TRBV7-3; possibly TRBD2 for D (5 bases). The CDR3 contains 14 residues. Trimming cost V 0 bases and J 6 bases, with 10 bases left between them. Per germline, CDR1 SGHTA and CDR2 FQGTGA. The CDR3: CASSLTGSADTQYF. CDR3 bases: TGTGCCAGCAGCTTAACGGGTAGCGCGGATACGCAGTATTTT.

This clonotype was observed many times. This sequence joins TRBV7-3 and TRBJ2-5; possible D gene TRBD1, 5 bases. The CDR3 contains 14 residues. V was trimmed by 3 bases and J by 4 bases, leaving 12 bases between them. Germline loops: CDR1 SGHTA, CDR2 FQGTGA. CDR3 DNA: TGTGCCAGCAGCTTTACGTCAGGGTCAGAGACCCAGTACTTC. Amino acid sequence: CASSFTSGSETQYF.

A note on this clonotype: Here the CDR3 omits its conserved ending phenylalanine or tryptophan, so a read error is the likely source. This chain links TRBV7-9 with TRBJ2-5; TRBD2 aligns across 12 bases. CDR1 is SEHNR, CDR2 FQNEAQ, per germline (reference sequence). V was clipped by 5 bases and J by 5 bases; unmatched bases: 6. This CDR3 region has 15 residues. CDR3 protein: CASSLTGTSGETQYS. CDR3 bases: TGTGCCAGCAGCCTTACCGGGACTAGCGGGGAGACCCAGTACTCC.

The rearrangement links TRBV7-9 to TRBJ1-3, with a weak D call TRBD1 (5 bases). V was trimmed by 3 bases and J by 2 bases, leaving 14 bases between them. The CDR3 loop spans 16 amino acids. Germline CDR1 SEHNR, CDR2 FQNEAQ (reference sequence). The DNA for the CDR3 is TGTGCCAGCAGCTTCCGGGACGGAAGGACTGGAAACACCATATATTTT. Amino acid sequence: CASSFRDGRTGNTIYF.

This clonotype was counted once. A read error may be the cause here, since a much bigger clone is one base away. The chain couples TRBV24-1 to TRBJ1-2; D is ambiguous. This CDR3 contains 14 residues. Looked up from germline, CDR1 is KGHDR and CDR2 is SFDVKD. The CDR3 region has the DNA TGTGCCAGCAGTGATTTGTTGGGTGATCATGGCTACACCTTC. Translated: CASSDLLGDHGYTF.

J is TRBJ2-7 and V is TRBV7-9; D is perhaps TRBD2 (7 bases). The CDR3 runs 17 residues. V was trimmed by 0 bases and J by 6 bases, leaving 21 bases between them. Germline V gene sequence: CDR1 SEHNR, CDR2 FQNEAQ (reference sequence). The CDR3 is CASSLAGVQRDNREQYF. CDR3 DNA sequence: TGTGCCAGCAGCTTAGCGGGTGTCCAGCGGGACAATCGCGAGCAGTACTTC. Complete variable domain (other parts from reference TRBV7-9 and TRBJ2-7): DTGVSQNPRHKITKRGQNVTFRCDPISEHNRLYWYRQTLGQGPEFLTYFQNEAQLEKSRLLSDRFSAERPKGSFSTLEIQRTEQGDSAMYLCASSLAGVQRDNREQYFGPGTRLTVT.

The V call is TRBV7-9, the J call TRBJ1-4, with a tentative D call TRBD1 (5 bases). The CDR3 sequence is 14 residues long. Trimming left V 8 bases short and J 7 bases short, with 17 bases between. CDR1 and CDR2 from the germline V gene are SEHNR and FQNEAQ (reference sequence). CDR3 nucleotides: TGTGCCAGCGCCACGGGGGGAGCCGGTGAAAAACTGTTTTTT. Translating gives CASATGGAGEKLFF.

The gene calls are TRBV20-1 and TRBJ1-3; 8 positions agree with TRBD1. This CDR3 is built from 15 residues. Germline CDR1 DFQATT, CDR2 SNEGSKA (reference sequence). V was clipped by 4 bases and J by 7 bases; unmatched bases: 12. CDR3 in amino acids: CSATHLDRDWNTIYF. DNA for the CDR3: TGCAGTGCTACCCACCTGGACAGGGATTGGAACACCATATATTTT.